One and the same sample provided the 11 T cell receptor beta chains below, sequenced in a study of T cells in Graves' hyperthyroidism and ophthalmopathy. RNA transcripts served as the template for amplifying TCR beta CDR3 regions. First-round RT-PCR of the TCR CDR3 relied on the HTBI primer set. Each CDR3 protein gets one entry after TCRdb re-called the multiplex PCR reads with MiXCR. The table lists around 690,000 distinct CDR3 sequences, around 16% of them singletons, with 15% to 19% in the top ten. Sequencing was done on a sample of blood. All receptors derive from a man aged 50 to 59 with Graves' hyperthyroidism.

There are many counts of this clonotype. The chain couples TRBV11-2 to TRBJ2-3; 7 bases agree with TRBD2. The germline V gene encodes CDR1 SGHAT and CDR2 FQNNGV. This CDR3 is 15 amino acids long. Losses at the gene ends were 0 bases for V and 6 bases for J; bases not matched to a gene: 6. The CDR3 bases are TGTGCCAGCAGCTTAGATGTGGGAGGGAAGGATACGCAGTATTTT. This codes for CASSLDVGGKDTQYF.

This clonotype was seen a handful of times. This sequence joins TRBV28 and TRBJ1-1; the D gene is possibly TRBD1 (5 bases). The V gene's germline CDR1 is MDHEN and CDR2 SYDVKM. Trimming removed 5 bases at V and 4 bases at J, with 11 bases between. The CDR3 spans 13 residues. The CDR3 DNA follows: TGTGCCAGCAGTCCCCCAGGGAGCACTGAAGCTTTCTTT. This gives the protein CASSPPGSTEAFF.

This clonotype was counted ten times or more. The chain employs TRBV7-9 and TRBJ1-2; D is uncertain. Germline V gene sequence: CDR1 SEHNR, CDR2 FQNEAQ (reference sequence). Trimming shortened V by 5 bases and J by 8 bases, and 12 bases separated the two germline ends. The CDR3 runs 12 residues. The chain's CDR3 is CASSADRRGYTF. In nucleotides, the CDR3 is TGTGCCAGCAGCGCGGATCGAAGGGGCTACACCTTC.

V usage is TRBV19 and J usage is TRBJ1-2, with D possibly TRBD1 on 6 matching bases. Germline values: CDR1 LNHDA, CDR2 SQIVND (reference sequence). The V end was cut by 3 bases, the J end by 1 base, with 21 bases between. This CDR3 is built from 18 residues. The CDR3 region has the DNA TGTGCCAGTAGTATGGCGGGACACCCAAAACCCCTTAACTATGGCTACACCTTC. Translating gives CASSMAGHPKPLNYGYTF.

The sample holds a few counts of this clonotype. The rearrangement joins TRBV14 to TRBJ2-1; D remains ambiguous. There are 13 residues in the CDR3. The germline CDR1 and CDR2 sequences are SGHDN and FVKESK. V lost 1 base, J lost 7 bases, and 8 bases lay in between. The CDR3 loop is CASSQVRVNEQFF. The CDR3 bases are TGTGCCAGCAGCCAAGTCCGGGTTAATGAGCAGTTCTTC.

This clonotype came up once. V and J are TRBV28 and TRBJ2-1; D is possibly TRBD1 (6 bases). The V end lost 6 bases, the J end lost 5 bases, and 11 bases lay between the germline ends. Germline V lookup: CDR1 MDHEN, CDR2 SYDVKM. The CDR3 covers 13 residues. The CDR3 DNA sequence: TGTGCCAGCAGGTGGAAGGGGGACAATGAGCAGTTCTTC. Translation: CASRWKGDNEQFF.

A few counts support this clonotype. The J gene is TRBJ2-7, the V gene TRBV20-1; no firm D call. Trimming pared 4 bases from V and 0 bases from J, leaving 10 bases between. The CDR3 is made up of 13 amino acids. Germline V gene sequence: CDR1 DFQATT, CDR2 SNEGSKA (reference sequence). The CDR3 reads CSAMAESSYEQYF. The CDR3 bases are TGCAGTGCTATGGCAGAGAGCTCCTACGAGCAGTACTTC.

In this sample, this clonotype turned up once. The chain uses TRBV7-9 and TRBJ1-5; 8 bases line up with TRBD1. CDR3 length: 17 amino acids. J was trimmed by 4 bases and V by 1 base; bases with no gene match: 9. Germline loops: CDR1 SEHNR, CDR2 FQNEAQ (reference sequence). CDR3 nucleotide sequence: TGTGCCAGCAGCTTAGGGCCCGCGGGACAGGCGAATCAGCCCCAGCATTTT. Its translation is CASSLGPAGQANQPQHF.

This clonotype came up a few times. The chain combines TRBV7-9 with TRBJ1-4; no firm D call. In germline, CDR1 is SEHNR, CDR2 FQNEAQ (reference sequence). Trimming pared 7 bases from V and 0 bases from J, leaving 9 bases between. This CDR3 is 14 amino acids long. The CDR3 protein is CASTFAATNEKLFF. In DNA, the CDR3 is TGTGCCAGCACCTTCGCCGCAACTAATGAAAAACTGTTTTTT.

This clonotype has ten or more counts. The CDR3 spells CASSAPRDEQYF. For the CDR3, the DNA is TGTGCCAGCAGCGCTCCCCGTGACGAGCAGTACTTC. The genes are TRBV28 and TRBJ2-7, with D uncertain. The V gene's germline CDR1 is MDHEN and CDR2 SYDVKM. V shed 6 bases and J shed 5 bases, with 11 bases lying between them. The CDR3 has 12 amino acids.

This chain uses TRBV6-5 with TRBJ2-7, with 8 bases aligning to TRBD2. The CDR3 spans 15 residues. Germline lookup yields CDR1 MNHEY and CDR2 SVGAGI. V gave up 4 bases and J gave up 6 bases; unmatched junction bases: 11. The CDR3, as DNA: TGTGCCAGCAGTTCAATCCGGAGCGGGAGCGGCGAGCAGTACTTC. Protein: CASSSIRSGSGEQYF.